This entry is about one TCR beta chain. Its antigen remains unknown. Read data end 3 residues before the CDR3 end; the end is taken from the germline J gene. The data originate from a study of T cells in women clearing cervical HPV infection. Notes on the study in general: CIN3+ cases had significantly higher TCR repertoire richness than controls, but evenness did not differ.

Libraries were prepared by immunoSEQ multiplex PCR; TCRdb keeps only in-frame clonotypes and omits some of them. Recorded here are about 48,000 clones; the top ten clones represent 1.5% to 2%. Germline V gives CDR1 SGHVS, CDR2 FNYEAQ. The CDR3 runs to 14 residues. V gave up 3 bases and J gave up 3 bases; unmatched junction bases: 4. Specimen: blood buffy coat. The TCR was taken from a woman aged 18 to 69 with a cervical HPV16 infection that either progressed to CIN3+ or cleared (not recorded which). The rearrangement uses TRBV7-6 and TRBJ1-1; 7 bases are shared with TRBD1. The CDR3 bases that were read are TGTGCCAGCAGCTTCGGACAGGAGTACACTGAA. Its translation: CASSFGQEYTE. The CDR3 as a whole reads CASSFGQEYTEAFF.